A selection of T cell receptor beta chains follows, all from one sample in a study of cytomegalovirus exposure and HLA in healthy donors. Profiled with immunoSEQ multiplex PCR; TCRdb holds only in-frame clones, not every one. This sample has about 250,000 clones, with about 85% found just once. Source material: PBMCs. These receptor sequences come from a girl between 2 and 10 years old in good health and CMV-seronegative. The CDR3 runs from the conserved cysteine through the conserved F or W. The D gene is left open where the match is weak.

d_gene	j_gene	v_gene	CDR3nt	CDR3aa
NA	TRBJ2-2	TRBV5-1	TGCGCCAGCAGCACGCCTGACCAGGGCGGGGAGCTGTTTTTT	CASSTPDQGGELFF
TRBD2	TRBJ2-7	TRBV11-2	TGTGCCAGCAGCTCCCCCGGACTAGCGGGAGTGTACGAGCAGTACTTC	CASSSPGLAGVYEQYF
NA	TRBJ2-3	TRBV6-1	TGTGCCAGCAGGACCAGGAAGTCTAGCACAGATACGCAGTATTTT	CASRTRKSSTDTQYF
NA	TRBJ2-7	TRBV5-1	TGCGCCAGCAGCTTGGAAGGGACTCTCTACTCCTACGAGCAGTACTTC	CASSLEGTLYSYEQYF
NA	TRBJ2-5	TRBV5-8	TGTGCCAGCAGCTTGGTACGGGAGACCCAGTACTTC	CASSLVRETQYF
TRBD1	TRBJ1-6	TRBV25-1	TGTGCCAGCAGTGGGGGACCGGGACAGGGCTATTCACCCCTCCACTTT	CASSGGPGQGYSPLHF
NA	TRBJ1-5	TRBV27	TGTGCCAGCCGTCGCGGTCTCAATCAGCCCCAGCATTTT	CASRRGLNQPQHF
NA	TRBJ1-1	TRBV19	TGTGCCAGTAGTTTAAGGGGTTCGAACACTGAAGCTTTCTTT	CASSLRGSNTEAFF
TRBD2	TRBJ2-3	TRBV7-8	TGTGCCAGCATCTTTAGGGCCGGACTAGCGGGGGGCACAGATACGCAGTATTTT	CASIFRAGLAGGTDTQYF
NA	TRBJ1-3	TRBV12-2	TGTGCAAGTCGCTTAAGACGGGGGGAGGACACCATATATTTT	CASRLRRGEDTIYF
NA	TRBJ2-5	TRBV5-1	TGCGCCAGCAGCTTGGATGGCAGGGGAGTAGAGACCCAGTACTTC	CASSLDGRGVETQYF
TRBD1	TRBJ1-3	TRBV18	TGTGCCAGCTCACCTGGACAGGGGGCAGGTGGAAACACCATATATTTT	CASSPGQGAGGNTIYF
NA	TRBJ2-5	TRBV15	TGTGCCACCAGCAGAGAACGACTAGATTTCGAGACCCAGTACTTC	CATSRERLDFETQYF
TRBD2	TRBJ2-3	TRBV15	TGTGCCACCAGCAGAGATCTAGCGGGGGTGGCAGATACGCAGTATTTT	CATSRDLAGVADTQYF
NA	TRBJ2-7	TRBV4-2	TGTGCCAGCAGCCAAGAGGTCACAGGGCTGGCCTACGAGCAGTACTTC	CASSQEVTGLAYEQYF
TRBD2	TRBJ2-7	TRBV10-3	TGTGCCATCAGTACGGTAGCGGGAGACCGAGAGCAGTACTTC	CAISTVAGDREQYF
TRBD1	TRBJ1-1	TRBV7-3	TGTGCCAGCAGCATACAGGGGAGGACTGAAGCTTTCTTT	CASSIQGRTEAFF
NA	TRBJ2-7	TRBV19	TGTGCCAGTAGCAGACCAGGGTCCTACGAGCAGTACTTC	CASSRPGSYEQYF
TRBD1	TRBJ1-1	TRBV2	TGTGCCAGCAGTGCACGGACAGGGGTGAACACTGAAGCTTTCTTT	CASSARTGVNTEAFF
TRBD1	TRBJ2-2	TRBV15	TGTGCCACCAGCAGAGGCGGTCAGGGGGCCGGGGAGCTGTTTTTT	CATSRGGQGAGELFF
TRBD1	TRBJ1-3	TRBV9	TGTGCCAGCAGCGCCACCCCCGGACAGGTCTCTGGAAACACCATATATTTT	CASSATPGQVSGNTIYF